This TCR beta chain is from a study of cytomegalovirus exposure and HLA in healthy donors. Study results and caveats: Both high specificity and high sensitivity reportedly marked the classifier's diagnosis of cytomegalovirus status.

A note on this clone: Antigen specificity is unknown.

The CDR3 contains 12 residues. CDR1 is MDHEN and CDR2 is SYDVKM in the germline V gene. Trimming removed 6 bases at V and 8 bases at J, with 11 bases between. Donors consisted of healthy bone marrow donors. PCR amplification relied on 60 Vbeta primers (plus 13 Jbeta primers). Only in-frame clones appear in the TCRdb table, and some are missing; sequencing was by immunoSEQ multiplex PCR. The sample carries 110,000 to 150,000 clones, approximately 70% recorded once. The receptor was derived from a woman aged 25 to 45 in good health and CMV-seronegative. The genes are TRBV28 and TRBJ2-1; possibly TRBD1 for D (6 bases). Sample: PBMCs. This CDR3 reads CASRTGYDEQFF. The CDR3 nucleotides are TGTGCCAGCAGAACAGGGTATGATGAGCAGTTCTTC.